This TCR beta chain was documented in a study of blood T cell repertoires in COVID-19. Germline CDR1 MNHEY, CDR2 SMNVEV (reference sequence). V dropped 2 bases and J dropped 1 base, with 17 bases sitting between them. There are 17 residues in the CDR3. Only in-frame clones appear in the TCRdb table, and some are missing; sequencing was by immunoSEQ multiplex PCR. The table lists roughly 70,000 clones, 60% to 75% of them singletons. The specimen sequenced was peripheral blood. V usage is TRBV27 and J usage is TRBJ1-1, with a tentative D call TRBD1 (6 bases). This clonotype was sampled from a woman aged 70 to 79 with acute or convalescent COVID-19. CDR3 region: CASSLLAPHRANTEAFF. The CDR3 region has the DNA TGTGCCAGCAGTTTACTTGCTCCACACAGGGCGAACACTGAAGCTTTCTTT.